The clone carrying this T cell receptor (beta chain) was found many times. Its antigen is currently unknown. TCRdb re-analysed the 5' RACE reads in MiXCR, keeping a single row per CDR3 protein. The table has approximately 50,000 distinct CDR3 sequences, under 25% seen once. Trimming shortened V by 5 bases and J by 5 bases, and 7 bases separated the two germline ends. Germline CDR1 SGHTA, CDR2 FQGNSA. The CDR3 loop spans 12 amino acids. Findings and caveats of the study: Tumor-infiltrating Treg TCR alpha and beta sequences overlapped most with tumor naive CD4+ T cells, then blood naive.

Tregs were sorted as CD4+CD25+CD127-/low cells. The sequence derives from a female donor with breast cancer. Sequencing was carried out using tumor-infiltrating Tregs sorted from the breast tumor. V usage is TRBV7-2 and J usage is TRBJ1-5; D ambiguous. CDR3: CASSSRDQPQHF. Here the CDR3 DNA reads TGTGCCAGCAGCAGTCGGGATCAGCCCCAGCATTTT.